This T cell receptor (beta chain) was retrieved from a study of T cell responses to AZD1222 COVID-19 vaccine (dated by TCRdb to the early 2020s). Context from the whole study: AZD1222 recipients with second doses at about 4 weeks or about 12 weeks were pooled, because spike-specific TCR depth and breadth did not differ between schedules. TCR sequencing covered more than 230 trial participants: some 210 given two doses of AZD1222 and about 26 given two doses of MenACWY control vaccine. Trial participants were enrolled by age into 18-55, 56-69 and 70-plus year subgroups, with roughly 150, 30 and 60 TCR-sequenced participants respectively.

Read against the paper, the sample's time point label means: baseline before first vaccination. The vaccinee samples were drawn from two UK trials, COV001 and COV002, one of which was a single-blind randomized controlled phase 2/3 trial testing AZD1222 (ChAdOx1 nCoV-19) in healthy adults. Trial participant PBMC samples were collected at day 0 and day 28 after the second dose for TCRbeta chain sequencing. The CDR3 regions of human TCRbeta chains were subjected to immunosequencing. Regarding the original processing steps: TCRs in the repertoires were compared against a reference library of SARS-CoV-2-specific TCRs that had been generated with the MIRA antigen-specificity platform. Breadth meant the fraction of unique TCRs that were SARS-CoV-2-associated, whereas depth meant the fraction of total T cells that were SARS-CoV-2-associated. Using the MIRA data, each spike-specific TCR was mapped to the spike region that the TCR reacts to and placed in a CD4 or CD8 class. Log10-transformed breadth and depth values were compared by one-way ANOVA with Sidak's multiple comparisons tests. The immuneACCESS repertoire file appears here via TCRdb, limited to in-frame rearrangements. These files lack a portion of the clones; in checked studies, under half of the deficit traces to unresolved V genes, and the cause of the others is not known. V and J calls plus clone size are reproduced from that table; the DNA served to infer D and trimming. The sample profile shows approximately 100,000 clones; roughly 84% of them were found once. Of the sample, 1.4% falls within the top ten clones.

About this clone itself: Its antigen target is currently unknown. Base qualities were left out, and no much larger clone turns up one base away.

From the cysteine through the phenylalanine, the CDR3 covers 13 amino acids. The sequence is cut down to CDR3 DNA, 39 bases in frame from base 1. The V end gives up 7 bases and the J end 1 base, leaving 5 bases in the junction not matched to a gene. According to the germline V gene, CDR1 reads SQVTM and CDR2 reads ANQGSEA. Study-level results and caveats: Reportedly, almost half of the unique spike-specific TCRs recognized epitopes lying outside the regions that are mutated in the B.1.351 and B.1.1.7 variants. After two AZD1222 doses, spike-specific TCR breadth and depth were significantly higher than at day 0 and than in MenACWY recipients. Because no samples from the day 14 peak response were available, repertoires could be characterized only after the peak T cell response. Only five or six AZD1222 recipients were SARS-CoV-2 seropositive at baseline, limiting conclusions about previously exposed vaccinees. Vaccine-associated CD4 TCRs spanned the whole spike protein, with dominant responses in regions 160-218 and 743-854. The 56-69-year group was small, and its depth increase did not reach significance, likely because of low power. Participants were mostly white British and included more females than males, and it was suggested by the authors that clonal diversity may have been underestimated.

The chain joins TRBV29-1 to TRBJ1-1, with TRBD1 identical over 8 junction bases. The source was peripheral blood, collected on day 0 of AZD1222 vaccination. The sequence came from an adult in good health. The DNA sequence is given as TGCAGCGCTACCGGGACAGGGAACACTGAAGCTTTCTTT. Its coded protein is CSATGTGNTEAFF.